The rows below give T cell receptor beta chains drawn from one sample of a study of cytomegalovirus exposure and HLA in healthy donors. The method was immunoSEQ multiplex PCR; TCRdb's version includes in-frame clones alone and lacks a portion of them. Of approximately 97,000 clones detected, roughly four fifths appear once; the ten largest clones hold 3% to 4%. The sequenced sample was PBMCs. These receptors all stem from a man in his forties in good health and CMV-seronegative. CDR3s include the opening cysteine and the closing phenylalanine or tryptophan. The D gene is left open where the match is weak. Clone size is stated in some rows and not others, as once, few, many or a class when expanded.

j_call,cdr3_length,clone_size,d_call,v_call,cdr3_nt,cdr3_aa
TRBJ1-1,13,few,NA,TRBV6-4,TGTGCCAGCAGGGACAGCATGAACACTGAAGCTTTCTTT,CASRDSMNTEAFF
TRBJ2-7,12,NA,NA,TRBV6-1,TGTGCCAGCAGCCACACAGGGTACGAGCAGTACTTC,CASSHTGYEQYF
TRBJ1-3,14,NA,NA,TRBV19,TGTGCCAGTACCCGCAACAATGATGGAAACACCATATATTTT,CASTRNNDGNTIYF
TRBJ1-4,19,few,NA,TRBV7-7,TGTGCCAGCAGCTATCTACAACAGGGCATTAGATCCTCCAGTGAAAAACTGTTTTTT,CASSYLQQGIRSSSEKLFF
TRBJ1-4,15,NA,NA,TRBV7-9,TGTGCCAGCAGCTTATACTCAGGCCTTCTTGAAAAACTGTTTTTT,CASSLYSGLLEKLFF
TRBJ1-4,14,NA,NA,TRBV6-5,TGTGCCAGCAGATCCGGGGGTGTAGGTGAAAAACTGTTTTTT,CASRSGGVGEKLFF
TRBJ1-3,15,NA,TRBD1,TRBV6-5,TGTGCCAGCAGTGCACCGGGACAGGGGAGAAACACCATATATTTT,CASSAPGQGRNTIYF
TRBJ1-2,14,NA,NA,TRBV5-5,TGTGCCAGCAGTTCACCGGGACACCGCTATGGCTACACCTTC,CASSSPGHRYGYTF
TRBJ2-7,14,NA,NA,TRBV4-1,TGCGCCAGCAGCCCCAGGGATCCTTCCTACGAGCAGTACTTC,CASSPRDPSYEQYF
TRBJ2-3,12,NA,NA,TRBV9,TGTGCCAGCAGCCTTCAGGGGGATACGCAGTATTTT,CASSLQGDTQYF